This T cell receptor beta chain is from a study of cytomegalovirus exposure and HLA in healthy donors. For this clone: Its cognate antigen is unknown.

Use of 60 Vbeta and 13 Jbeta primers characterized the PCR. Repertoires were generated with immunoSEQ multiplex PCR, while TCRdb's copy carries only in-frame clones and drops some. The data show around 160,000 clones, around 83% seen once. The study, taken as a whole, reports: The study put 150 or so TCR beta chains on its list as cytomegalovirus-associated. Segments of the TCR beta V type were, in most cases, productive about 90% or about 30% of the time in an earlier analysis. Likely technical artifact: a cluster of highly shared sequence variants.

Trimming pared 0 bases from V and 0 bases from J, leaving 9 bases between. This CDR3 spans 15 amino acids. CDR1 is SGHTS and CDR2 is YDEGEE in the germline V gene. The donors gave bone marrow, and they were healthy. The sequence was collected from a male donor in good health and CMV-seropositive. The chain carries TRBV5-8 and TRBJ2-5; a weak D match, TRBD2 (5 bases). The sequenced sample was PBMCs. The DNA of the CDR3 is TGTGCCAGCAGCTTGGAATTCGGGGACCAAGAGACCCAGTACTTC. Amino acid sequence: CASSLEFGDQETQYF. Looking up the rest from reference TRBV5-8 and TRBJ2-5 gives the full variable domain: EAGVTQSPTHLIKTRGQQATLRCSPISGHTSVYWYQQALGLGLQFLLWYDEGEERNRGNFPPRFSGRQFPNYSSELNVNALELEDSALYLCASSLEFGDQETQYFGPGTRLLVL.